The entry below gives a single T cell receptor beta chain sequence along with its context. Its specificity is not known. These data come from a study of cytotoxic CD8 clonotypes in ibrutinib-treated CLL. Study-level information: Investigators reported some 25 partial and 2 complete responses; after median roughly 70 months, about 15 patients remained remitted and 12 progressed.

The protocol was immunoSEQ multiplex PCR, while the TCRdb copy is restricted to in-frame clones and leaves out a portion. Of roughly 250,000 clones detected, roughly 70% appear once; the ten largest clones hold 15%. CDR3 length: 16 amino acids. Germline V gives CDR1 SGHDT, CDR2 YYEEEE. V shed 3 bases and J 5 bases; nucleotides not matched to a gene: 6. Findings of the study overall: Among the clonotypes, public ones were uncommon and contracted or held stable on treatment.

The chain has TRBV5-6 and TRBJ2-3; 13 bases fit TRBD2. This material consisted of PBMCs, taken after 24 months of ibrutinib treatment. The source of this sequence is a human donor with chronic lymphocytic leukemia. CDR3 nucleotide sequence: TGTGCCAGCAGCTACCTCACTAGCGGGAGGGGAGATACGCAGTATTTT. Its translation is CASSYLTSGRGDTQYF.